This TCR beta chain was profiled in a study of cytomegalovirus exposure and HLA in healthy donors (dated by TCRdb to about 2017). With respect to the entire study: According to an earlier analysis of 550 to 700 of the donors, about 179 million T cells yielded roughly 110 million unique TCR beta sequences and more than 250 Gb of sequence data. An early release that covered about 640 HLA-typed donors contained approximately 300 gigabases of sequencing data and 65 million to 100 million unique TCR sequences. The genetic ancestry cluster associated with self-reported Caucasian donors included 65% to 90% of the 350 to 500 genotyped donors. The aim of the study was to test whether cataloging public T cell receptors could identify signatures of past pathogen exposure. The T cell repertoires of several hundred subjects were profiled by immunosequencing and related to cytomegalovirus serostatus. A separate validation cohort of approximately 120 different subjects was used in addition to the roughly 620-subject first cohort. The study combined high-throughput TCR immunosequencing, statistical association of individual TCRs with disease status, and machine learning to predict cytomegalovirus infection status. To study patterns of TCR occurrence, a later analysis re-analyzed previously published TCR beta repertoires from 550 to 800 donors and added high-resolution HLA genotyping. The later analysis used no new phenotypic data to find candidate immune exposures, relying instead on TCR beta sequences and their occurrence across donors. An earlier analysis of roughly 580 of the donors used high-throughput TCR beta sequencing to judge whether each TCR beta V gene segment behaved as functional or pseudogenic. Alongside the repertoire data, information on donor age, sex, ethnicity and CMV serostatus was compiled. A later genetic analysis took genome-wide SNP genotypes for 398 of the 666 donors and used that subset as a discovery cohort. All discovery cohort repertoires had been generated using a single sequencing platform. Class I and class II HLA loci were covered by the typing at four-digit resolution. Typing coverage differed by locus: A, B, C, DRB1 and DQB1 were typed in roughly 629-630 donors, DQA1 in 522, DPA1 in approximately 600, and DPB1 in just under 490. Roughly 5 DR-DQ haplotypes were treated as single units for association and clustering because of strong linkage in the cohort. Across approximately 420 genotyped donors of the cohort, an average of approximately 220,000 unique TCR beta nucleotide sequences per donor were sequenced, and around 20% of those sequences were non-productive. Broader findings and caveats from the paper: In an earlier analysis of fewer than 700 of the donors, most TCR beta V segments appeared in productive rearrangements about 87% or about 30% of the time, broadly matching IMGT annotations. In a later genetic analysis, fewer N-insertions in productive TCRs were reported among donors in an Asian-associated ancestry cluster than the approximately 630-donor mean. The classifier was reported to diagnose cytomegalovirus status with high specificity and sensitivity in both the original cohort and the validation cohort. Correlated functional status among segregating V segments might reflect linkage disequilibrium, but an unknown experimental factor could not be ruled out. The study listed 170 or so TCR beta chains as associated with cytomegalovirus. A group of highly shared sequence variants was considered likely to be a technical artifact of the sequencing pipeline. In vitro tests confirmed that a few of the cytomegalovirus-associated TCR beta chains recognize cytomegalovirus antigens. In a later analysis, TCR association rates were found to vary across HLA loci, with the most associated TCRs seen for DRB1 alleles and the fewest for HLA-C alleles. Immune exposure information for the cohort was limited to CMV serostatus. When HLA alleles, especially DR and DQ, strongly co-occurred, TCR associations were difficult to assign to individual alleles. Some IMGT-functional V segments, including TRBV6-2 and TRBV6-3, could not be told apart with the 87-base-pair reads, so those segments were excluded. A further reported finding was that TCR beta sequences accurately predicted the HLA-A and HLA-B alleles for most subjects in the first cohort. While some public TCRs were present in many individuals, most TCR sequences turned up only very rarely across donors. Because counts were too low, about 17 rarely observed V segments, including chromosome 9 orphons, were excluded from the earlier analysis of 587 of the donors. In a later analysis, most CMV-associated TCR beta chains were found to appear HLA-restricted, with HLA associations seemingly driven largely by CMV exposure. In a later analysis, HLA-associated TCR beta chains were found to be more clonally expanded and to have lower generation probabilities than equally common non-associated chains. A later analysis reported that several top co-occurrence clusters appeared linked to parvovirus B19, influenza, CMV and Epstein-Barr virus. The authors suggested that the approach could potentially be extended to other disease states and immunological phenotypes. Roughly uniform sequencing depth across donors was assumed in presence/absence analyses, although this assumption may not hold. At a false discovery rate of 0.05, a later analysis linked around 15,000 TCR beta sequences to specific HLA alleles. Because some donors lacked HLA typing at each locus, the association tests relied only on the typed subset. Only TCR beta chains were sequenced in this cohort, and the absence of alpha or paired-chain data limited detectable features. In a later genetic analysis, a missense DCLRE1C variant was associated with V-gene and J-gene trimming of TCR beta chains, and the association was replicated in an independent cohort.

Between the V and J ends, shortened by 0 bases and 6 bases respectively, the junction contains 11 bases. Looking up the germline V gene (reference sequence) yields CDR1 SEHNR and CDR2 FQNEAQ. There are 14 amino acids in the CDR3, from cysteine to phenylalanine inclusive. Here the CDR3 DNA is all that survives: 42 bases in frame from base 1. Concerning this clone: This receptor's antigen is unknown. It has no much larger one-base neighbor in the sample; base qualities were not kept.

The library was produced with the immunoSEQ multiplex PCR assay. The multiplex PCR relied on a mix of 60 forward primers for TCR Vbeta segments and 13 reverse primers for TCR Jbeta segments. A multiplex PCR assay on genomic DNA amplified the CDR3 region of rearranged TCR beta genes. The amplified TCR beta libraries were sequenced on the Illumina HiSeq System as 87-base-pair reads. Under the source paper's analysis protocol: Across the 500 to 700 repertoires, a later analysis counted 78 million or so unique TCR beta chains, about 10 million of which were shared by at least two donors. Raw reads were error-corrected and collapsed into unique sequences with a nearest-neighbor algorithm that merged closely related sequences to remove PCR and sequencing errors. CDR3 sequences were aligned to IMGT reference sequences to assign V, D and J gene segments. For a sequence to be retained, a match of at least six nucleotides to both a V gene segment and a J gene segment was required. A rearrangement was called productive if the CDR3 had no stop codons and remained in frame with V and J, and every other rearrangement was called non-productive. CDR3 was defined by IMGT convention, running from the second conserved V-encoded cysteine to the conserved J-encoded phenylalanine. Sequences without an unambiguous match to a single V gene segment were excluded from the earlier analysis of several hundred of the donors. An earlier analysis of several hundred of the donors called V segments functional above 56.7% productive rearrangements and segregating when the between-donor standard deviation exceeded 5%. A statistical classification framework was developed to diagnose cytomegalovirus status using the catalog of TCR beta chain sequences. In a later analysis, V and J genes were assigned by comparing TCR nucleotide sequences against IMGT/GENE-DB human TR gene sequences. A later analysis assigned CDR3 sequences and most-parsimonious VDJ recombination scenarios with the TCRdist pipeline. A later analysis defined each TCR beta chain by its CDR3 amino acid sequence plus V-gene family, and excluded reads lacking a unique V-gene family. In a later analysis, several hundred highly shared, low-generation-probability nucleotide sequences were removed to address suspected cross-contamination and a sequencing artifact. For each public chain, a later analysis derived a clonal expansion index from normalized ranks of inferred template counts within each repertoire. A later analysis computed generation probabilities with a VDJ recombination model fitted to out-of-frame rearrangements, and checked the results against IGoR. Hypergeometric tests were used in a later analysis to score TCR-TCR, TCR-HLA and TCR-CMV co-occurrence, with a repertoire-size bias correction applied to the TCR pairs. To estimate false discovery rates, a later analysis permuted the HLA or CMV assignments 20 times. In a later analysis, co-occurring TCRs were grouped using DBSCAN, and TCRdist sequence similarity was added for clustering within HLA-allele-positive subsets. Repertoires with fewer than 30,000 or more than 120,000 public chains, plus five repertoires with anomalous nucleotide sharing, were excluded from co-occurrence clustering. TCRdb mirrors the immuneACCESS table, restricted to in-frame sequences. Some clones are absent from its copies; in checked studies, under half trace to an unresolved V gene, and the reason for the others is unknown. Clone size and V and J calls were adopted from that table, with D and trimming inferred from the DNA. The sample has approximately 82,000 clones on record, about four fifths of them singletons. The top ten clonotypes cover 1.5% to 2% of the sample.

In total, 630 or so healthy bone marrow donors made up the cohort. Cohort members were all nominally healthy when sampled, although unrecorded immune exposures were likely present. The donor was CMV seronegative and was included in the group of a few hundred seronegative cohort members. A peripheral blood sample was collected from each donor, and TCR beta sequencing was performed on peripheral blood mononuclear cells. The Qiagen DNeasy Blood Extraction Kit was used to extract genomic DNA from the blood cell samples. Sequencing was carried out using PBMCs. This sequence originates from a middle-aged man in good health and CMV-seronegative. Here the chain combines TRBV7-9 and TRBJ1-2; there is no confident call for the D gene. Read as DNA, the sequence is TGTGCCAGCAGCTTAGCGCACTCCTCTGATGGCTACACCTTC. This yields the protein CASSLAHSSDGYTF.